One T cell receptor beta chain is described in this entry. The CDR3 is 11 residues long. Germline CDR1 reads SNHLY; CDR2 reads FYNNEI. V was cut by 3 bases and J by 9 bases, with 7 bases left in between. The data stem from a study of immune evolution from preneoplasia to lung adenocarcinoma. Assay: immunoSEQ multiplex PCR; the TCRdb copy retains only in-frame clones and omits some. The profile covers approximately 6,000 clones, with 80% appearing a single time and 10% to 11% taken by the ten largest. The rearrangement uses TRBV2 and TRBJ2-3, with D hard to call. This receptor was taken from a person aged 55-79 years with lung adenocarcinoma. The specimen was FFPE minimally invasive lung adenocarcinoma tissue. The CDR3 here is CASSDTITQYF. Written as DNA, the CDR3 is TGTGCCAGCAGTGACACTATCACGCAGTATTTT.